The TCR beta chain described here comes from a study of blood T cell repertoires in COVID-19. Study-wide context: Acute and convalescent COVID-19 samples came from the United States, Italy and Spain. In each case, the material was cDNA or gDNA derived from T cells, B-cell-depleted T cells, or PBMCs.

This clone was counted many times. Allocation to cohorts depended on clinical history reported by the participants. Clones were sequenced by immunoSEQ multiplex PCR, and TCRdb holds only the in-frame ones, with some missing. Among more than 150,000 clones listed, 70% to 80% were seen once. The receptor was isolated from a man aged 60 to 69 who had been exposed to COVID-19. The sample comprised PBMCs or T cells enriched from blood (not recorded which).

Here the CDR3 DNA reads TGTGCCAGCAGTGAAAGCTCTAATGAAAAACTGTTTTTT. Translating it yields CASSESSNEKLFF. The rearrangement joins TRBV6-4 to TRBJ1-4; D is unresolved. CDR1 is MRHNA, CDR2 SNTAGT, per germline. V lost 3 bases and J lost 3, with 5 bases in between. The CDR3 loop spans 13 amino acids.